Listed below are T cell receptor beta chains from one sample, sequenced in a study of cytomegalovirus exposure and HLA in healthy donors. Some clones are missing from TCRdb's copy, which holds only in-frame ones; the method was immunoSEQ multiplex PCR. The sample lists about 130,000 clones; approximately 75% were seen once. The sequencing sample was made of PBMCs. The receptors here all came from a middle-aged woman in good health and CMV-seropositive. Both conserved end residues are part of each CDR3. A D gene is named only where the DNA matches it firmly. Clone size is shown for a subset of rows, as once, few, many or a class of expanded clone.

TRBJ2-7 | TRBV19 | NA | NA | CASSIDPSLQYF | TGTGCCAGTAGTATTGATCCGTCTCTACAGTACTTC
TRBJ2-1 | TRBV7-9 | NA | once | CASSSRTGLDNEQFF | TGTGCCAGCAGCTCCAGAACAGGGTTAGACAATGAGCAGTTCTTC
TRBJ2-2 | TRBV29-1 | TRBD2 | few | CSVSTSGLTGELFF | TGCAGCGTTTCCACTAGCGGGCTCACCGGGGAGCTGTTTTTT
TRBJ2-3 | TRBV2 | NA | NA | CASSEWRLDTQYF | TGTGCCAGCAGTGAGTGGCGGTTAGATACGCAGTATTTT
TRBJ1-4 | TRBV6-1 | TRBD1 | NA | CASNIPGQGNEKLFF | TGTGCCAGCAATATCCCGGGACAGGGGAATGAAAAACTGTTTTTT
TRBJ1-4 | TRBV5-1 | NA | NA | CASSITGTDEKLFF | TGCGCCAGCAGCATAACAGGCACCGATGAAAAACTGTTTTTT
TRBJ2-7 | TRBV9 | NA | NA | CASSKTGYEQYF | TGTGCCAGCAGCAAAACAGGCTACGAGCAGTACTTC
TRBJ1-6 | TRBV13 | TRBD1 | NA | CASSISGTDIRYNSPLHF | TGTGCCAGCAGCATCTCCGGGACAGATATTCGCTATAATTCACCCCTCCACTTT
TRBJ1-1 | TRBV19 | NA | NA | CASSIGGRRNTEAFF | TGTGCCAGTAGTATCGGGGGACGGAGGAACACTGAAGCTTTCTTT
TRBJ2-7 | TRBV5-4 | NA | NA | CASSLGGQRAYEQYF | TGTGCCAGCAGCTTGGGTGGACAGCGAGCCTACGAGCAGTACTTC
TRBJ2-2 | TRBV29-1 | NA | NA | CSVEALEGSDTGELFF | TGCAGCGTTGAAGCGCTGGAGGGGTCTGACACCGGGGAGCTGTTTTTT
TRBJ2-1 | TRBV5-4 | NA | NA | CASSLDLREFDEQFF | TGTGCCAGCAGCCTAGACCTCAGGGAATTCGATGAGCAGTTCTTC
TRBJ2-1 | TRBV4-1 | NA | once | CASGETQYNEQFF | TGCGCCAGCGGAGAGACCCAGTACAATGAGCAGTTCTTC
TRBJ2-1 | TRBV28 | NA | NA | CASSDIHRWTGLTGDWANEQFF | TGTGCCAGCAGTGACATCCACCGATGGACAGGATTAACGGGAGACTGGGCCAATGAGCAGTTCTTC
TRBJ1-2 | TRBV7-9 | NA | NA | CASSFSIYGYTF | TGTGCCAGCAGCTTCTCTATCTATGGCTACACCTTC
TRBJ2-2 | TRBV7-9 | TRBD2 | NA | CASSPRREIIGELFF | TGTGCCAGCAGCCCCCGGCGGGAGATCATCGGGGAGCTGTTTTTT
TRBJ2-7 | TRBV9 | NA | NA | CASSVADNEQYF | TGTGCCAGCAGCGTAGCGGACAACGAGCAGTACTTC
TRBJ2-1 | TRBV7-2 | TRBD2 | NA | CASSLETSGNEQFF | TGTGCCAGCAGCTTAGAGACTAGCGGGAATGAGCAGTTCTTC
TRBJ1-2 | TRBV11-2 | TRBD1 | NA | CASSLGTGGYGYTF | TGTGCCAGCAGCTTAGGGACAGGGGGCTATGGCTACACCTTC
TRBJ2-1 | TRBV5-1 | TRBD2 | NA | CASSLVLAGGEQFF | TGCGCCAGCAGCTTGGTGCTAGCGGGGGGTGAGCAGTTCTTC
TRBJ1-1 | TRBV27 | TRBD1 | once | CASSLSITGAGTEAFF | TGTGCCAGCAGTTTATCGATTACAGGGGCGGGCACTGAAGCTTTCTTT
TRBJ2-3 | TRBV28 | NA | few | CASNSGSWRGTDTQYF | TGTGCCAGCAACTCCGGCTCCTGGAGGGGCACAGATACGCAGTATTTT
TRBJ2-7 | TRBV4-2 | TRBD2 | NA | CASSQIAGSSYEQYF | TGTGCCAGCAGCCAAATAGCGGGAAGCTCCTACGAGCAGTACTTC
TRBJ1-5 | TRBV27 | TRBD1 | few | CASSRRTGTGASQPQHF | TGTGCCAGCAGTCGAAGAACCGGGACAGGGGCGTCGCAGCCCCAGCATTTT
TRBJ2-7 | TRBV9 | TRBD1 | NA | CASSVDPGGFPYEQYF | TGTGCCAGCAGCGTGGACCCAGGGGGCTTTCCCTACGAGCAGTACTTC
TRBJ2-1 | TRBV19 | TRBD1 | few | CASSIGGAGGGNEQFF | TGTGCCAGTAGTATAGGTGGGGCAGGGGGCGGCAATGAGCAGTTCTTC
TRBJ2-5 | TRBV28 | NA | NA | CASSLGSRSETQYF | TGTGCCAGCAGTTTAGGGTCTAGATCTGAGACCCAGTACTTC
TRBJ1-2 | TRBV4-2 | TRBD1 | NA | CASSLDRDRPYGYTF | TGTGCCAGCAGCCTAGATCGGGACAGACCCTATGGCTACACCTTC